This T cell receptor (beta chain) was observed in a study of CD8 T cells in ankylosing spondylitis. This clonotype was seen repeatedly, ten times or more. This CDR3 comprises 14 residues. Trimming at V came to 6 bases and at J to 3 bases, leaving 8 bases not matched to a gene. From germline, CDR1 is DFQATT and CDR2 SNEGSKA (reference sequence). TCRdb processed the 5' RACE reads anew with MiXCR; each CDR3 protein has one entry. The top ten hold roughly 9.5% of the sample, which has around 300,000 distinct CDR3 sequences, roughly 11% seen once. The chain combines TRBV20-1 with TRBJ1-1, with TRBD1 identical over 9 bases. The sequence came from a female donor with ankylosing spondylitis or in good health (not recorded which). Sequenced material: blood, either unsorted or a sorted T cell fraction (not recorded which). The CDR3 DNA reads TGCAGTGCCCAACGTGGACAGGGGCACACTGAAGCTTTCTTT. Its protein is CSAQRGQGHTEAFF.